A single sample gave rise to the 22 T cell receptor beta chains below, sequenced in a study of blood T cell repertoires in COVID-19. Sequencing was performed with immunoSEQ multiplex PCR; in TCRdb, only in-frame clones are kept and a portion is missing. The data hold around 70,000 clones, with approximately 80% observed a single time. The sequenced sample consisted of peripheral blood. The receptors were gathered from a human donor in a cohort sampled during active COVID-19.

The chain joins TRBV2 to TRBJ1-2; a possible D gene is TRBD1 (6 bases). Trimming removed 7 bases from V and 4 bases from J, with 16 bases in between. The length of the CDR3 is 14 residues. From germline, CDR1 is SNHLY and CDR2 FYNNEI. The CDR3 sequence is CASTDRPGAYGYTF. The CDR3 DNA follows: TGTGCCAGCACTGATCGGCCAGGGGCCTATGGCTACACCTTC.

The CDR3 sequence: CASTPGRSNQPQHF. Written as DNA, the CDR3 is TGTGCCAGCACCCCTGGCAGGTCCAATCAGCCCCAGCATTTT. The V gene is TRBV28, the J gene TRBJ1-5; D uncertain. The CDR3 is made up of 14 amino acids. Deletions cut 7 bases from V and 3 bases from J, with 13 bases between. CDR1 and CDR2 from the germline V gene are MDHEN and SYDVKM.

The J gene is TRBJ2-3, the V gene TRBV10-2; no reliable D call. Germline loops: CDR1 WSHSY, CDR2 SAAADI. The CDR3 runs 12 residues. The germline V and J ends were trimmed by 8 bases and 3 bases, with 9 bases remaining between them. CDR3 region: CASLAGTDTQYF. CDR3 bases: TGCGCCAGCCTCGCCGGGACAGATACGCAGTATTTT.

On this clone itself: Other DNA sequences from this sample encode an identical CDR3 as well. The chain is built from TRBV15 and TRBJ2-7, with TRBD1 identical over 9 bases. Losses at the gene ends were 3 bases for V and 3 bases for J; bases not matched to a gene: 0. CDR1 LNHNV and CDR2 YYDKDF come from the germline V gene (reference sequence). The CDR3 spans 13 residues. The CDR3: CATSRDRGYEQYV. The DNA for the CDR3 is TGTGCCACCAGCAGGGACAGGGGCTACGAGCAGTACGTC.

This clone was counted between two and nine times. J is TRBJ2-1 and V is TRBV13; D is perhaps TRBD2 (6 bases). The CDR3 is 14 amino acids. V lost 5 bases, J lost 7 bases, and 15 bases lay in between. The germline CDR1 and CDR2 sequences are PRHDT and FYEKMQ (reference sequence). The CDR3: CASSPRVAENEQFF. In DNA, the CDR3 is TGTGCCAGCAGCCCCCGGGTAGCGGAGAATGAGCAGTTCTTC.

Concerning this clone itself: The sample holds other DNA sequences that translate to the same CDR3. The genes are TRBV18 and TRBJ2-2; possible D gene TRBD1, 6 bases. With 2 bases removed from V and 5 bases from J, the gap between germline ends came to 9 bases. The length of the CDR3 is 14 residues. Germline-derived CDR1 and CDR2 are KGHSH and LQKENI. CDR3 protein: CASSPARGTGELFF. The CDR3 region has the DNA TGTGCCAGCTCACCAGCTAGGGGGACCGGGGAGCTGTTTTTT.

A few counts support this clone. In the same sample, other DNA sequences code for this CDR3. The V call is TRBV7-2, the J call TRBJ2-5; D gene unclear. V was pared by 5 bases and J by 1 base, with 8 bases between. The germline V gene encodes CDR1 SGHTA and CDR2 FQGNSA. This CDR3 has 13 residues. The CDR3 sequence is CASSLTPQETQYF. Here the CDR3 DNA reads TGTGCCAGCAGCCTGACTCCCCAAGAGACCCAGTACTTC.

CDR3 bases: TGTGCCAGCAGTTGGACCGGGGTAAACAATGAGCAGTTCTTC. Amino acids: CASSWTGVNNEQFF. The rearrangement uses TRBV28 and TRBJ2-1; a weak D match, TRBD2 (5 bases). The V end lost 4 bases, the J end lost 5 bases, and 12 bases lay between the germline ends. This CDR3 has 14 residues. Germline CDR1 MDHEN, CDR2 SYDVKM.

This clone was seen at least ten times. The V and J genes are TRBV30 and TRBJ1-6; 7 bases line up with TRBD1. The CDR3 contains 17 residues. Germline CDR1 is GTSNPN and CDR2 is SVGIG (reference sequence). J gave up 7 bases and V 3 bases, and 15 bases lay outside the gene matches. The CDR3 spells CAWSVIRQGRRNSPLHF. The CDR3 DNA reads TGTGCCTGGAGCGTGATAAGACAGGGCCGGAGAAATTCACCCCTCCACTTT.

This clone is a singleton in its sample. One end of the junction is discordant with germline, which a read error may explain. Here the CDR3 DNA reads TGTGCTAGCAGCTTAGGACCGACTAGCGGGAGCACAGATACGCAGTATTTT. Amino acid sequence: CASSLGPTSGSTDTQYF. J is TRBJ2-3 and V is TRBV7-7; 10 nucleotides line up with TRBD2. The CDR3 totals 17 residues. The germline V gene has CDR1 SSHAT and CDR2 FNYEAQ (reference sequence).

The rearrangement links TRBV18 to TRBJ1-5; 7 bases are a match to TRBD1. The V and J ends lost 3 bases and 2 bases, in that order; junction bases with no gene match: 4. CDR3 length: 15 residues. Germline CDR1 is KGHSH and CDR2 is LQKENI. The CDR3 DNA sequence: TGTGCCAGCTCACCTGCAGGGGGTGGCAATCAGCCCCAGCATTTT. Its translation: CASSPAGGGNQPQHF.

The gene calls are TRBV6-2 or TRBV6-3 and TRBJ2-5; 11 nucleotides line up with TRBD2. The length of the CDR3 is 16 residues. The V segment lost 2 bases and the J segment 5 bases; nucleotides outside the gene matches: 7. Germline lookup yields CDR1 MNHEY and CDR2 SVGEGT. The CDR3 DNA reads TGTGCCAGCAGTTACCAAGTAGCGGGAGGGAGGGAGACCCAGTACTTC. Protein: CASSYQVAGGRETQYF.

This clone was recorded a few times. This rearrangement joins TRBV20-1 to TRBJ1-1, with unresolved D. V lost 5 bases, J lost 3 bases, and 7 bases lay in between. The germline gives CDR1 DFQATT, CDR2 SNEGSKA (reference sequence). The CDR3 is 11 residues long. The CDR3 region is CSASNYTEAFF. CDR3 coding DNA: TGCAGTGCTTCCAATTACACTGAAGCTTTCTTT.

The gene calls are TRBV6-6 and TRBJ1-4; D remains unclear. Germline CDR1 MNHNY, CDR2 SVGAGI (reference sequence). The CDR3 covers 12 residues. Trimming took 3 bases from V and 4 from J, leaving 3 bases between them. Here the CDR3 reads CASSYSNEKLFF. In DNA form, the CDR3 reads TGTGCCAGCAGTTATAGTAATGAAAAACTGTTTTTT.

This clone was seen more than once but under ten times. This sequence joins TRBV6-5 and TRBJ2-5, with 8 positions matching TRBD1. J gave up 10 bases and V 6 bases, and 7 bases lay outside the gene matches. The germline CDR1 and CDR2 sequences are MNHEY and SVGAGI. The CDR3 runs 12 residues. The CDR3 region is CASSPDRGVQYF. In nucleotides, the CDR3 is TGTGCCAGCAGCCCCGACAGGGGAGTCCAGTACTTC.

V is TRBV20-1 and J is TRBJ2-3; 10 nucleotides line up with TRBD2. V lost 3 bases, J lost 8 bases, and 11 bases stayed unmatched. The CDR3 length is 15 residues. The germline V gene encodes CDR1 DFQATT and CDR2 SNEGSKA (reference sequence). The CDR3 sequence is CSASLTSGLTTTQYF. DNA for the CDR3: TGCAGTGCTAGTTTGACTAGCGGGTTAACCACTACGCAGTATTTT.

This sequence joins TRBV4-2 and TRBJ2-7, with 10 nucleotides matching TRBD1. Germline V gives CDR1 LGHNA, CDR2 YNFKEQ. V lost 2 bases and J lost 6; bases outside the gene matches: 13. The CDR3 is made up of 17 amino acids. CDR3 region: CASSQSTVGQGVGEQYF. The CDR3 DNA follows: TGTGCCAGCAGCCAATCAACCGTAGGACAGGGGGTGGGCGAGCAGTACTTC.

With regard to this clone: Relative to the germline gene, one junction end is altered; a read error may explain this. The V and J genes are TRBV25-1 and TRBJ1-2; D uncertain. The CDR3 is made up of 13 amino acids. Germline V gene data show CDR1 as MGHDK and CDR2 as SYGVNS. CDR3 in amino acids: CASSESGKRVLSF. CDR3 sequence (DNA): TGTGCCAGCAGTGAATCGGGGAAACGGGTGCTCTCCTTC.

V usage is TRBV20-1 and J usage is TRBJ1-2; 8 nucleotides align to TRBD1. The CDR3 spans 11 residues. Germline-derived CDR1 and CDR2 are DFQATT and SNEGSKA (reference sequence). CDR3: CTGQGNYGYTF. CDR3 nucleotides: TGCACAGGACAGGGCAACTATGGCTACACCTTC.

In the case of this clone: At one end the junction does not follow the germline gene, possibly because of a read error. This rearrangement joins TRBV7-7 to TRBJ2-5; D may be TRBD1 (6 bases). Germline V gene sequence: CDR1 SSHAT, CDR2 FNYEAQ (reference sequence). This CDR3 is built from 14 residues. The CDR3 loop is CASSLAQGQETQYF. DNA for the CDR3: TGTGCTAGCAGCTTAGCACAGGGACAAGAGACCCAGTACTTC. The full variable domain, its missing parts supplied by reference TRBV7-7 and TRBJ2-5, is GAGVSQSPRYKVTKRGQDVTLRCDPISSHATLYWYQQALGQGPEFLTYFNYEAQPDKSGLPSDRFSAERPEGSISTLTIQRTEQRDSAMYRCASSLAQGQETQYFGPGTRLLVL.

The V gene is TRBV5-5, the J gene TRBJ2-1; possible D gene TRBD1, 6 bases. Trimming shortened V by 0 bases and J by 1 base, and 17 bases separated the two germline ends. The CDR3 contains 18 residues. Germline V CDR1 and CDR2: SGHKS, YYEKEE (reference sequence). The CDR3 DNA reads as TGTGCCAGCAGCTTGGCCTGGAACAGGGCAATATCCTACAATGAGCAGTTCTTC. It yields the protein CASSLAWNRAISYNEQFF.

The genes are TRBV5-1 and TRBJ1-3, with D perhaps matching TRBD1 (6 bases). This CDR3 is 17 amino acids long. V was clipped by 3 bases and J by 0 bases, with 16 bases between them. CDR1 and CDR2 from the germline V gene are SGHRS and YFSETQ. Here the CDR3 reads CASSSWRGARSGNTIYF. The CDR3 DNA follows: TGCGCCAGCAGCTCCTGGCGGGGGGCCCGCTCTGGAAACACCATATATTTT.